This note documents a single T cell receptor beta chain sequence. The data are from a study of blood T cell repertoires in COVID-19. Study-wide context: Acute-phase and convalescent COVID-19 samples originated in the United States, Italy and Spain.

This CDR3 has 14 amino acids. Trimming pared 3 bases from V and 4 bases from J, leaving 9 bases between. Germline CDR1 reads SNHLY; CDR2 reads FYNNEI. Produced via immunoSEQ multiplex PCR; TCRdb's table is partial and in-frame only. The table shows about 200,000 clones, with roughly 81% occurring only once. The specimen was peripheral blood. The J gene is TRBJ1-4, the V gene TRBV2; a weak D match, TRBD1 (6 bases). The sequence was obtained from a woman of 80 years or more with acute or convalescent COVID-19. The CDR3 nucleotides read TGTGCCAGCAGTGACCGGACAGATAATGAAAAACTGTTTTTT. Residues: CASSDRTDNEKLFF.